This T cell receptor beta chain is drawn from a study of blood T cell repertoires in COVID-19. Per the study methods: The assay estimated nucleated cells by amplifying reference gene primers. TCRdb's copy holds only in-frame clones and misses some; the assay was immunoSEQ multiplex PCR. That table furnishes V, J and clone size, whereas the DNA furnished D and trimming. The table has 150,000 to 200,000 clones, less than 90% seen once. The V gene's germline CDR1 is LGHDT and CDR2 YNNKEL (reference sequence). V trimming: 1 base; J trimming: 4 bases; junction bases outside the gene matches: 3. The CDR3 has 15 residues.

The TCR originated in a man aged 65-85 years with active or convalescent COVID-19. The sequenced sample was peripheral blood. The chain recombines TRBV3-1 (or the pseudogene TRBV3-2) with TRBJ1-5; 8 bases agree with TRBD1. The CDR3 DNA reads as TGTGCCAGCAGCCAAGTACAGGGGGTTAATCAGCCCCAGCATTTT. This encodes CASSQVQGVNQPQHF.